A selection of T cell receptor beta chains follows, all from one sample in a study of blood T cell repertoires in COVID-19. Data came from immunoSEQ multiplex PCR; TCRdb stores just in-frame clones and leaves some out. The top ten clones hold 27% of a sample with some 42,000 clones, 76% of them seen once. The specimen was peripheral blood. Every receptor here comes from an elderly man with acute or convalescent COVID-19. The CDR3 runs from the conserved cysteine through the conserved F or W. Fields, in order: clone size, J gene, D gene, V gene, CDR3 DNA, CDR3 protein. D genes are given only for firm matches. Clone size is given for some rows only: seen once, a few or many times, or a class if the clone is expanded.

>NA|TRBJ2-1|TRBD1|TRBV10-2
TGCGCCAGCAGTGAACAGGGGGCGAATAATGAGCAGTTCTTC
CASSEQGANNEQFF
>few|TRBJ1-6|TRBD1|TRBV19
TGTGCCAGTAGCCGGGGACAGGGAAGTTCACCCCTCCACTTT
CASSRGQGSSPLHF
>few|TRBJ1-6|NA|TRBV5-8
TGTGCCAGCAGCTTGGGAGTAGGGGCCGCTTCACCCCTCCACTTT
CASSLGVGAASPLHF
>NA|TRBJ1-2|NA|TRBV19
TGTGCCAGTAGTATAGTAGGGCGGACTTATGGCTACACCTTC
CASSIVGRTYGYTF
>NA|TRBJ2-3|NA|TRBV28
TGTGCCAGCAGTCCGCATGGGACTAGCACAGATACGCAGTATTTT
CASSPHGTSTDTQYF
>NA|TRBJ1-4|NA|TRBV9
TGTGCCAGCAGCGTAGGTCCGGGTAAGCGTGAAAAACTGTTTTTT
CASSVGPGKREKLFF
>NA|TRBJ2-4|TRBD1|TRBV2
TGTGCCAGCAAAGCAGGACAGGGGGCCTTGGAGGGTATTGCCAAAAACATTCAGTACTTC
CASKAGQGALEGIAKNIQYF
>NA|TRBJ1-1|NA|TRBV5-8
TGTGCCAGCAGCCGCGGGACGGCACTCATGAACACTGAAGCTTTCTTT
CASSRGTALMNTEAFF
>NA|TRBJ2-2|TRBD2|TRBV7-9
TGTGCCAGCACTCCTGCGGGGGAGACCGGGGAGCTGTTTTTT
CASTPAGETGELFF
>NA|TRBJ1-3|NA|TRBV2
TGTGCTGCGGGGGGGTTTAGCGGAAACACCATATATTTT
CAAGGFSGNTIYF
>NA|TRBJ2-7|NA|TRBV3-1/TRBV3-2
TGTGCCAGCAGCCCTCCCGGGACCTACGAGCAGTACTTC
CASSPPGTYEQYF
>once|TRBJ1-2|TRBD1|TRBV4-1
TGCGCCAGCAGCCAGCCGGACAGGGGTGGGGGCTATGGCTACACCTTC
CASSQPDRGGGYGYTF
>few|TRBJ2-1|TRBD2|TRBV5-1
TGCGCCAGCAGTTGGACTAGCGGGACTTTGTACAATGAGCAGTTCTTC
CASSWTSGTLYNEQFF
>NA|TRBJ2-1|TRBD2|TRBV19
TGTGCCAGTACCCCCCTTCCCGGGAGGACGAATGAGCAGTTCTTC
CASTPLPGRTNEQFF
>NA|TRBJ2-5|TRBD2|TRBV9
TGTGCCAGCAGCGTAACTAGCGGGGAGTATGGGGAGACCCAGTACTTC
CASSVTSGEYGETQYF
>NA|TRBJ2-5|NA|TRBV27
TGTGCCAGCAGGACAACCTACAGGGTTCAAGAGACCCAGTACTTC
CASRTTYRVQETQYF
>NA|TRBJ2-7|NA|TRBV25-1
TGTGCCAGCAGTGAACTCGACGAGCAGTACTTC
CASSELDEQYF
>NA|TRBJ1-4|TRBD1|TRBV5-1
TGCGCCAGCAGCCCCCCAACCGGGACAGCTAATGAAAAACTGTTTTTT
CASSPPTGTANEKLFF
>NA|TRBJ2-1|TRBD2|TRBV18
TGTGCCAGCTCACCATTTAGCGGGCCAGAGCCCAATGAGCAGTTCTTC
CASSPFSGPEPNEQFF
>NA|TRBJ1-4|NA|TRBV7-2
TGTGCCAGCAGCTCAGCAGCCGGGACAATGTTTTTT
CASSSAAGTMFF